Here is one T cell receptor (beta chain) with its context. The sample belongs to a study of blood T cell repertoires in COVID-19. Looking at the study overall: T cells, B-cell-depleted T cells, or PBMCs provided the cDNA or gDNA that served as material.

The CDR3 extends over 19 amino acids. Using immunoSEQ multiplex PCR, the repertoire was profiled, and TCRdb retains in-frame clones only, with some absent. The repertoire includes about 290,000 clones, just under 85% of them detected once, and around 4.2% sits in the top ten. The sequence came from a woman in her 50s with active or convalescent COVID-19. Sequenced input: peripheral blood. The chain recombines TRBV21-1 with TRBJ2-1; the table's D gene call, TRBD2, was not cross checked with the DNA. TRBV21-1 is a pseudogene. The DNA of the CDR3 is TGTGCCAGCACAAGTCCGGGACTAGCGGGAGCGGAGTCCTACAATGAGCAGTTCTTC. Residues: CASTSPGLAGAESYNEQFF.